This T cell receptor (beta chain) is drawn from a study of response to subunit inactivated influenza vaccine (dated by TCRdb to about 2018). Broadly, across the study: Deep quantitative profiling of the T cell receptor repertoire was used in the study to follow responses to a trivalent subunit inactivated influenza vaccine.

The time point tag for this specimen amounts to: 40 to 45 days after influenza vaccine administration. Results and caveats for the whole study, not just this receptor: The authors suggested that each seasonal influenza vaccination may recruit only a limited number of new T cells.

The CDR3 numbers 23 residues from cysteine through phenylalanine. Of the read, only the CDR3 DNA is kept; its 69 bases are in frame from base 1. According to the germline V gene, CDR1 reads MNHEY and CDR2 reads SVGEGT. V is reduced by 2 bases and J by 4 bases, leaving a spacing of 38 bases between them. The sample holds a few counts of this clonotype. Its antigen remains undetermined. No qualities accompany the bases; no much larger clone lies one base away. Library prep was done by RT-PCR. Instrument on record: Illumina HiSeq 2500. Through fastp at Q25 and MiXCR, TCRdb rebuilt clones from the public reads, retaining in-frame beta chains. A single entry per CDR3 protein holds the most common genes and DNA from its merged rows. The table for this sample lists fewer than 700,000 distinct CDR3 sequences; 13% of them were counted only once. 10% to 15% of the sample belongs to the ten largest clones.

The sequences come from PBMCs from blood, collected roughly 46 days after vaccination. The rearrangement joined TRBV6-2 or TRBV6-3 to TRBJ1-2; tentative D gene TRBD1, with 6 bases matching. This clonotype originated in a man between 50 and 59 years old who received an inactivated influenza vaccine. Donor details come from another sample of the same person, matched by shared clones. Read as DNA, the sequence is TGTGCCAGCAGTTACCCGCGGTTTCCCGGACAGCAGCAGGGGAAGCTTGTGAGCTATGGCTACACCTTC. It encodes CASSYPRFPGQQQGKLVSYGYTF.